The next 5 T cell receptor beta chains were all read from a single sample in a study of low-dose radiotherapy and immunotherapy resistance in tumors. Priming of first-strand cDNA relied on TRAV- and TRBV-specific primers (covering alpha and beta chains). The PCR that amplified TCRs ran for 20 cycles, relying on a constant-region primer and a V-primer adapter. TCRdb re-analysed the reads in MiXCR, keeping a single row per CDR3 protein. The data hold about 39,000 distinct CDR3 sequences, with 25% to 40% observed a single time. Time point given: before trial treatment. The sample consisted of PBMCs, taken before treatment. These receptors originate from a male donor with gallbladder cancer.

This clonotype was detected ten times or more. The V call is TRBV2, the J call TRBJ2-3; 7 nucleotides align to TRBD2. Germline loops: CDR1 SNHLY, CDR2 FYNNEI. J lost 8 bases, V lost 7 bases, and 6 bases had no gene match. This CDR3 contains 12 residues. Written as DNA, the CDR3 is TGTGCCAGCAACGGTGCGGGAGCTACGCAGTATTTT. Protein: CASNGAGATQYF.

In its sample, this clonotype is medium-sized (0.01 to 0.1%). V gene TRBV29-1 combines with J gene TRBJ2-7; D gene unclear. The CDR3 extends over 12 amino acids. Germline V lookup: CDR1 SQVTM, CDR2 ANQGSEA. V dropped 5 bases and J dropped 5 bases, with 13 bases sitting between them. CDR3 sequence: CSVRLSWDEQYF. In DNA, the CDR3 is TGCAGCGTTCGACTGTCTTGGGACGAGCAGTACTTC.

This clonotype was seen at least ten times. The chain combines TRBV12-3 or TRBV12-4 with TRBJ2-2, with 8 bases fitting TRBD1. The CDR3 contains 15 residues. V trimming: 8 bases; J trimming: 6 bases; junction bases outside the gene matches: 11. DNA of the CDR3: TGTGCCAGCGGATTCAGGGGGCATGGTGCCGGGGAGCTGTTTTTT. Residues: CASGFRGHGAGELFF.

The chain carries TRBV5-3 and TRBJ2-7; 12 bases line up with TRBD2. TRBV5-3 is known as an ORF, though its function is uncertain. Trimming at V came to 9 bases and at J to 5 bases, leaving 9 bases not matched to a gene. CDR3 length equals 14 residues. DNA of the CDR3: TGTGCCAACAGCTCCCTAGCGGGGGGGCACGAGCAGTACTTC. This gives the protein CANSSLAGGHEQYF.

This clonotype came up many times. The V and J genes are TRBV30 and TRBJ1-3; D is ambiguous. This CDR3 region has 14 residues. V was clipped by 0 bases and J by 4 bases, with 10 bases between them. Looked up from germline, CDR1 is GTSNPN and CDR2 is SVGIG (reference sequence). The CDR3 region is CAWSVAITGNTIYF. For the CDR3, the DNA is TGTGCCTGGAGTGTAGCGATAACCGGAAACACCATATATTTT.